This T cell receptor beta chain was recorded in a study of blood T cell repertoires in COVID-19. Study in general: Acute and convalescent COVID-19 samples came from the United States, Italy and Spain. In each case, the material was cDNA or gDNA derived from T cells, B-cell-depleted T cells, or PBMCs.

The germline gives CDR1 MDHEN, CDR2 SYDVKM. The V end was cut by 8 bases, the J end by 1 base, with 17 bases between. The CDR3 has 15 amino acids. Repertoires were generated with immunoSEQ multiplex PCR, while TCRdb's copy carries only in-frame clones and drops some. The table shows approximately 35,000 clones, with 85% to 95% occurring only once. The sequencing sample was made of peripheral blood. The receptor was derived from a human donor in a cohort sampled during active COVID-19. V usage is TRBV28 and J usage is TRBJ1-1; D ambiguous. The CDR3 loop is CASFPGEASNTEAFF. In DNA form, the CDR3 reads TGTGCCAGCTTCCCGGGTGAGGCGTCGAACACTGAAGCTTTCTTT.